These T cell receptor beta chains were read from a single sample in a study of T cell repertoires in cytomegalovirus infection. In TCRdb, the reads were re-called with MiXCR into one record per CDR3 protein. The repertoire has a few hundred thousand distinct CDR3 sequences, around two fifths of them found once; the top ten carry over 45%. Their antigen targets remain unknown. Sequencing used cultured PBMCs, obtained from culture after CMV antigen stimulation. The source is a human donor in good health (CMV status not recorded). Some clones in this sample may be carry-over from other donors' samples. Both conserved end residues are part of each CDR3. Fields, in order: clone size, V gene, D gene, CDR3 length, J gene, CDR3 DNA, CDR3 protein. D genes are given only for firm matches. The size entry is marked missing in some rows and otherwise reads once, few, many or a size class.

NA	TRBV4-1	NA	15	TRBJ1-6	TGCGCCAGCAGTCCTTCTCAAGGGGCGAATTCACCCCTCCACTTT	CASSPSQGANSPLHF
few	TRBV7-8	TRBD2	18	TRBJ2-5	TGTGCCAGCAGCTACCGGACTAGCGGGGGGCTGTACCAAGAGACCCAGTACTTC	CASSYRTSGGLYQETQYF
NA	TRBV28	TRBD2	15	TRBJ2-3	TGTGCCAGCCTATTGGGAGGGTCCATATGGGATACGCAGTATTTT	CASLLGGSIWDTQYF
NA	TRBV7-4	NA	14	TRBJ1-1	TGTGCCAGCAGCTTAGTGTCGGCAGGGAGGGATGCTTTCTTT	CASSLVSAGRDAFF
NA	TRBV18	NA	14	TRBJ2-1	TGTGCCAGCTCACCACACATGGAACAAAATGAGCAGTTCTTC	CASSPHMEQNEQFF
NA	TRBV7-9	NA	16	TRBJ2-2	TGTGCCAGCAGCCCCCTAAGCCAAGGGAACACCGGGGAGCTGTTTTTT	CASSPLSQGNTGELFF
NA	TRBV6-2/TRBV6-3	NA	12	TRBJ1-1	TGTGCCAGCCACCGGGGGAGGACTGAAGCTTTCTTT	CASHRGRTEAFF
NA	TRBV7-4	NA	14	TRBJ2-1	TGTGCCAGCAGCTTCTCCCTCTCCTACAATGAGCAGTTCTTC	CASSFSLSYNEQFF
few	TRBV18	TRBD2	14	TRBJ2-7	TGTGCCAGCTCACCCTCCGGGACTACCTACGAGCAGTACTTC	CASSPSGTTYEQYF
NA	TRBV7-2	TRBD2	16	TRBJ2-2	TGTGCCAGCAGCCCACCGGGACTAGTCATTCCCGGGGAGCTGTTTTTT	CASSPPGLVIPGELFF
NA	TRBV6-2/TRBV6-3	TRBD1	15	TRBJ2-7	TGTGCCAGCAGATCTGGACAGGGGGCGGCCTACGAGCAGTACTTC	CASRSGQGAAYEQYF
few	TRBV7-9	TRBD2	16	TRBJ2-7	TGTGCCAGCAGCTTAGGGACTAGCGGGACACCGTACGAGCAGTACTTC	CASSLGTSGTPYEQYF
NA	TRBV19	NA	15	TRBJ1-1	TGTGCCAGTAGTATGTGGCTGGGGATGAACACTGAAGCTTTCTTT	CASSMWLGMNTEAFF
few	TRBV19	NA	15	TRBJ1-2	TGTGCCAGTAGTACCGTAGGAGGGGGTGTCTATGGCTACACCTTC	CASSTVGGGVYGYTF
few	TRBV7-2	NA	15	TRBJ2-2	TGTGCCAGCAGCTTCCAGACAGCGAACACCGGGGAGCTGTTTTTT	CASSFQTANTGELFF
NA	TRBV7-9	NA	14	TRBJ1-2	TGTGCCAGCAGCACCCCCGGGAGTAACTATGGCTACACCTTC	CASSTPGSNYGYTF
once	TRBV9	NA	15	TRBJ1-5	TGTGCCAGCAGTGCTTTAGGGGGACCAAATCAGCCCCAGCATTTT	CASSALGGPNQPQHF
NA	TRBV2	TRBD2	16	TRBJ2-3	TGTGCCAGCAGGGAAAGCGGGGGGGCCTCGGAAGATACGCAGTATTTT	CASRESGGASEDTQYF
NA	TRBV24-1	TRBD1	18	TRBJ2-2	TGTGCCACCAGTGAGGGCCCTGGACAGGGCAGGAACACCGGGGAGCTGTTTTTT	CATSEGPGQGRNTGELFF
few	TRBV7-2	TRBD1	13	TRBJ2-7	TGTGCCAGCAGCACTCGGACAGGGGACGAGCAGTACTTC	CASSTRTGDEQYF